This paragraph reports one TCR beta chain. CDR3 length: 16 amino acids. CDR1 LGHDT and CDR2 YNNKEL come from the germline V gene (reference sequence). V lost 4 bases, J lost 0 bases, and 4 bases stayed unmatched. The data were taken from a study of blood T cell repertoires in COVID-19. Original processing notes: Estimation of nucleated cell counts relied on the amplification of reference gene primers. The table came from immunoSEQ multiplex PCR; TCRdb's copy has only in-frame clones and leaves some out. Clone size and V and J calls were adopted from that table, with D and trimming inferred from the DNA. The profile shows some 150,000 clones, 80% to 90% of them singletons.

The sequence derives from a human donor with acute or convalescent COVID-19. The donor label of this sample is uncertain. V gene TRBV3-1 (or the pseudogene TRBV3-2) combines with J gene TRBJ1-1, with 11 positions matching TRBD1. Sequenced material: peripheral blood. CDR3 sequence reads: CASSLRTGGLNTEAFF. In nucleotides, the CDR3 is TGTGCCAGCAGCCTTCGGACAGGGGGCTTGAACACTGAAGCTTTCTTT.